This T cell receptor beta chain was sequenced for a study of blood T cell repertoires in COVID-19. Cohort allocation depended upon clinical history that participants reported. CDR1 is SGHDN and CDR2 is FVKESK in the germline V gene. V was trimmed by 4 bases and J by 7 bases, leaving 9 bases between them. This CDR3 is 12 amino acids long. Sequencing was performed with immunoSEQ multiplex PCR; in TCRdb, only in-frame clones are kept and a portion is missing. The sample includes around 310,000 clones, approximately 88% of them seen just once. The TCR sequence derives from a man aged 30-40 years who had recovered from COVID-19. The gene calls are TRBV14 and TRBJ2-3; the D is unclear. The sample consisted of PBMCs or T cells enriched from blood (not recorded which). CDR3 amino acids: CASSPAQNTQYF. DNA for the CDR3: TGTGCCAGCAGCCCCGCCCAGAATACGCAGTATTTT.